A single sample is the source of the 26 T cell receptor beta chains below, sequenced in a study of beta chain features in type 1 diabetes. General study results and limits: TCRB CDR3s were moderately but significantly shorter in Type 1 diabetes patients in all four CD4+ subsets.

These TCRs' antigens remain unknown. Sequenced material consisted of expressed TCRB transcripts (all of the isolated RNA was reverse transcribed). Sequenced by immunoSEQ multiplex PCR; TCRdb stores in-frame clones only, minus some. The sample shows a few hundred thousand clones, 8.5% to 10% of them seen only once. Sequenced material: central memory CD4+ T cells from blood. The receptors shown here come from a man aged 25-45 years with type 1 diabetes.

This clone was found a few times. The chain recombines TRBV30 with TRBJ1-4; D is possibly TRBD1 (5 bases). The CDR3 sequence is 16 residues long. With 5 bases removed from V and 4 bases from J, the gap between germline ends came to 20 bases. Germline CDR1 reads GTSNPN; CDR2 reads SVGIG (reference sequence). The CDR3 here is CAWAPGRGAHNEKLFF. DNA of the CDR3: TGTGCCTGGGCACCAGGTCGTGGGGCCCATAATGAAAAACTGTTTTTT.

This rearrangement joins TRBV5-6 to TRBJ1-2, with D perhaps matching TRBD1 (6 bases). The CDR3 extends over 14 amino acids. Germline CDR1 reads SGHDT; CDR2 reads YYEEEE. V dropped 0 bases and J dropped 7 bases, with 13 bases sitting between them. CDR3 sequence (DNA): TGTGCCAGCAGCTTGGAACAGGGAATCAGTGGCTACACCTTC. It translates to CASSLEQGISGYTF.

This clone was detected a few times. The rearrangement uses TRBV30 and TRBJ1-5; TRBD1 aligns across 10 bases. CDR1 GTSNPN and CDR2 SVGIG come from the germline V gene (reference sequence). With V trimmed by 0 bases and J by 7 bases, 18 bases remained unmatched. This CDR3 is 19 amino acids long. The DNA of the CDR3 is TGTGCCTGGAGTGTAACCCGTGCTGCAGGGAAGGGACAGGGGCAGCCCCAGCATTTT. Translated, it gives CAWSVTRAAGKGQGQPQHF.

This clone was counted between two and nine times. This rearrangement joins TRBV2 to TRBJ2-2; 10 positions agree with TRBD1. The CDR3 runs to 14 residues. With V trimmed by 7 bases and J by 4 bases, 3 bases remained unmatched. The germline V gene has CDR1 SNHLY and CDR2 FYNNEI. Here the CDR3 DNA reads TGTGCCAGCACCGGGACAGGGGCCACCGGGGAGCTGTTTTTT. This encodes CASTGTGATGELFF.

This clone was seen only a few times. The chain couples TRBV7-7 to TRBJ1-2; D not resolved. The CDR3 extends over 13 amino acids. Trimming took off 3 bases at V and 8 bases at J, with 13 bases between the two ends. The germline CDR1 and CDR2 sequences are SSHAT and FNYEAQ (reference sequence). CDR3 DNA sequence: TGTGCCAGCAGCTTGGCCGAGTCGGGAGGCTACACCTTC. Encoded protein: CASSLAESGGYTF. Full variable domain (outside the CDR3, taken from reference TRBV7-7 and TRBJ1-2): GAGVSQSPRYKVTKRGQDVTLRCDPISSHATLYWYQQALGQGPEFLTYFNYEAQPDKSGLPSDRFSAERPEGSISTLTIQRTEQRDSAMYRCASSLAESGGYTFGSGTRLTVV.

The chain employs TRBV5-6 and TRBJ2-3; 11 nucleotides match TRBD2. Germline V CDR1 and CDR2: SGHDT, YYEEEE. CDR3 size: 17 residues. Trimming removed 0 bases from V and 0 bases from J; junction bases left unmatched: 3. In DNA, the CDR3 is TGTGCCAGCAGCTTGGAGGGACTAGCGGCAAGCACAGATACGCAGTATTTT. This encodes CASSLEGLAASTDTQYF.

The V and J genes are TRBV5-1 and TRBJ1-2; 12 positions match TRBD1. V gave up 3 bases and J gave up 5 bases; unmatched junction bases: 8. The CDR3 runs to 16 residues. Per the germline V gene, CDR1 is SGHRS and CDR2 is YFSETQ. Here the CDR3 DNA reads TGCGCCAGCAGCTCCGGGACAGGGGGCATGAGTTATGGCTACACCTTC. It translates to CASSSGTGGMSYGYTF.

This clone was counted only a few times. The V gene is TRBV19, the J gene TRBJ2-2, with a tentative D call TRBD1 (5 bases). Germline CDR1 LNHDA, CDR2 SQIVND (reference sequence). The CDR3 runs to 14 residues. Between the trimmed V and J ends, which lost 6 bases and 3 bases, there was a span of 11 bases. The CDR3 loop reads CASRVQDDTGELFF. The CDR3 DNA reads as TGTGCCAGTAGAGTACAGGATGACACCGGGGAGCTGTTTTTT.

The chain recombines TRBV18 with TRBJ2-7; no clear D gene. V was shortened by 5 bases and J by 0 bases, with 11 bases between the two germline ends. CDR1 is KGHSH and CDR2 is LQKENI in the germline V gene. The CDR3 consists of 14 residues. In DNA, the CDR3 is TGTGCCAGCTCAGTGCAGGAGAACTCCTACGAGCAGTACTTC. It is translated as CASSVQENSYEQYF.

A few counts support this clone. The V and J genes are TRBV5-8 and TRBJ1-4, with D perhaps TRBD1 (5 bases). Per the germline V gene, CDR1 is SGHTS and CDR2 is YDEGEE. CDR3 size: 16 residues. The V and J ends lost 5 bases and 0 bases respectively, with 14 bases between them. In DNA, the CDR3 is TGTGCCAGCAGTCCTGGGGACTTTACAACTAATGAAAAACTGTTTTTT. As protein: CASSPGDFTTNEKLFF.

This clone was seen more than once but under ten times. V gene TRBV29-1 combines with J gene TRBJ2-1; D is tentatively TRBD1 or TRBD2 (5 bases each). Trimming removed 4 bases at V and 6 bases at J, with 13 bases between. The germline CDR1 and CDR2 sequences are SQVTM and ANQGSEA. This CDR3 region has 13 residues. The chain's CDR3 is CSVARAGSNEQFF. The CDR3, as DNA: TGCAGCGTTGCCAGGGCAGGGAGCAATGAGCAGTTCTTC.

This rearrangement joins TRBV30 to TRBJ2-7; TRBD2 matches 10 bases. CDR3 size: 14 residues. Per the germline V gene, CDR1 is GTSNPN and CDR2 is SVGIG (reference sequence). V lost 0 bases, J lost 8 bases, and 7 bases stayed unmatched. CDR3 sequence (DNA): TGTGCCTGGAGTGTACCAGCGGGAGGGCCTAAGCAGTACTTC. Protein product: CAWSVPAGGPKQYF. The full variable domain, in which reference TRBV30 and TRBJ2-7 provide the parts outside the CDR3, is SQTIHQWPATLVQPVGSPLSLECTVEGTSNPNLYWYRQAAGRGLQLLFYSVGIGQISSEVPQNLSASRPQDRQFILSSKKLLLSDSGFYLCAWSVPAGGPKQYFGPGTRLTVT.

The CDR3 spells CASSSSGTGVHGYTF. The CDR3 coding sequence is TGTGCCAGCAGTTCTTCCGGGACAGGGGTTCATGGCTACACCTTC. The chain joins TRBV28 to TRBJ1-2, with 10 bases fitting TRBD1. With V trimmed by 4 bases and J by 6 bases, 8 bases remained unmatched. Germline CDR1 is MDHEN and CDR2 is SYDVKM. The CDR3 spans 15 residues.

This clone was counted only a few times. The chain recombines TRBV28 with TRBJ1-5, with D perhaps TRBD1 (6 bases). Trimming took 5 bases from V and 7 from J, leaving 21 bases between them. The CDR3 sequence is 16 residues long. Germline V gene lookup returns CDR1 MDHEN and CDR2 SYDVKM. The CDR3 spells CASSPPHQGLGQPQHF. CDR3 in DNA: TGTGCCAGCAGTCCCCCTCATCAGGGGTTGGGGCAGCCCCAGCATTTT.

This chain links TRBV18 with TRBJ2-7, with a weak D call TRBD1 (6 bases). Looked up from germline, CDR1 is KGHSH and CDR2 is LQKENI. Trimming stripped 9 bases from V and 5 bases from J, with 14 bases between. This CDR3 is 12 amino acids long. Written as DNA, the CDR3 is TGTGCCAGTACGGACAGCCGCAACGAGCAGTACTTC. It is translated as CASTDSRNEQYF.

This clone was picked up a small number of times. The rearrangement joins TRBV10-2 to TRBJ2-7, with D uncertain. The germline gives CDR1 WSHSY, CDR2 SAAADI. The V gene lost 6 bases and the J gene lost 6 bases, with 12 bases spanning the gap. CDR3 length: 12 amino acids. The CDR3 sequence is CASRGWLGEQYF. CDR3 DNA sequence: TGCGCCAGCAGAGGGTGGCTGGGCGAGCAGTACTTC.

The V call is TRBV7-2, the J call TRBJ2-3, with D possibly TRBD2 on 6 matching bases. Trimming cost V 2 bases and J 4 bases, with 13 bases left between them. The CDR3 is made up of 15 amino acids. The V gene's germline CDR1 is SGHTA and CDR2 FQGNSA. CDR3 loop: CASSLLSGSSDTQYF. For the CDR3, the DNA is TGTGCCAGCAGCTTACTCAGCGGGTCATCAGATACGCAGTATTTT.

The table lists this clone with a few counts. The CDR3 DNA follows: TGTGCCAGCAGCACTAGTGCGGGCAGGTACGAGCAGTACTTC. This translates into CASSTSAGRYEQYF. This sequence joins TRBV11-2 and TRBJ2-7; weak D call: TRBD2 (5 bases). CDR1 and CDR2 (germline): SGHAT, FQNNGV. Between the trimmed V and J ends, which lost 5 bases and 4 bases, there was a span of 15 bases. There are 14 residues in the CDR3.

This clone was found a few times. This same CDR3 is encoded by further DNA sequences in the sample. The rearrangement uses TRBV18 and TRBJ1-1, with D hard to call. CDR1 is KGHSH and CDR2 is LQKENI in the germline V gene. This CDR3 comprises 13 residues. Trimming shortened V by 2 bases and J by 3 bases, and 7 bases separated the two germline ends. The CDR3 protein is CASSPREDTEAFF. The DNA for the CDR3 is TGTGCCAGCTCACCAAGGGAGGACACTGAAGCTTTCTTT.

This clone was detected a few times. V gene TRBV4-1 combines with J gene TRBJ2-7; D uncertain. Germline V gene sequence: CDR1 MGHRA, CDR2 YSYEKL. The CDR3 spans 15 residues. V was shortened by 0 bases and J by 2 bases, with 11 bases between the two germline ends. CDR3 protein: CASSQEVGPAYEQYF. CDR3 nucleotide sequence: TGCGCCAGCAGCCAAGAAGTCGGGCCGGCCTACGAGCAGTACTTC.

This clone was counted between two and nine times. The chain joins TRBV29-1 to TRBJ2-1; the D gene is possibly TRBD2 (5 bases). CDR1 is SQVTM, CDR2 ANQGSEA, per germline. This CDR3 spans 12 amino acids. V dropped 7 bases and J dropped 3 bases, with 10 bases sitting between them. The CDR3 sequence: CSADGDYNEQFF. The DNA of the CDR3 is TGCAGCGCCGACGGGGACTACAATGAGCAGTTCTTC.

The table lists this clone with a few counts. The rearrangement links TRBV5-1 to TRBJ1-5; D is unresolved. The CDR3 extends over 15 amino acids. V was pared by 4 bases and J by 0 bases, with 11 bases between. Germline lookup yields CDR1 SGHRS and CDR2 YFSETQ. For the CDR3, the DNA is TGCGCCAGCAGCCCTGACGGGTATAGCAATCAGCCCCAGCATTTT. Translated, it gives CASSPDGYSNQPQHF.

The chain carries TRBV6-5 and TRBJ2-7; D possibly corresponds to TRBD1 (6 bases). The V and J ends lost 6 bases and 6 bases respectively, with 21 bases between them. This CDR3 has 15 residues. Germline CDR1 MNHEY, CDR2 SVGAGI. The CDR3 DNA is TGTGCCAGCAGGACGAGGTGGGCTCAGGGGACCGAGCAGTACTTC. Its protein is CASRTRWAQGTEQYF.

This chain connects TRBV30 to TRBJ2-3, with D unclear. Germline V gene data show CDR1 as GTSNPN and CDR2 as SVGIG (reference sequence). The V gene lost 5 bases and the J gene lost 4 bases, with 7 bases spanning the gap. This CDR3 contains 11 residues. CDR3 DNA: TGTGCCTGGTCCCTGGCAGATACGCAGTATTTT. Encoded protein: CAWSLADTQYF.

The chain has TRBV6-5 and TRBJ1-2; 9 bases fit TRBD1. The CDR3 has 15 amino acids. The trim removed 0 bases at V and 5 bases at J, leaving 4 bases unmatched. Germline values: CDR1 MNHEY, CDR2 SVGAGI. The CDR3 DNA is TGTGCCAGCAGTTACTCCCCGGGACAGGGATATGGCTACACCTTC. This encodes CASSYSPGQGYGYTF.

This clone was observed a handful of times. Here the CDR3 reads CASSLVGGTGTDTQYF. CDR3 DNA: TGTGCCAGCAGCTTAGTTGGGGGAACCGGCACAGATACGCAGTATTTT. V and J are TRBV7-2 and TRBJ2-3; D tentatively reads TRBD1 or TRBD2 (5 bases each). Germline V gene sequence: CDR1 SGHTA, CDR2 FQGNSA. Trimming stripped 1 base from V and 1 base from J, with 12 bases between. This CDR3 has 16 amino acids.